A single sample is the source of the 32 T cell receptor beta chains below, sequenced in a study of human T cells and chemical hapten exposure. TCRdb reprocessed the 5' RACE reads with MiXCR, giving one entry per CDR3 protein. The sample yields 110,000 or so distinct CDR3 sequences, roughly 19% seen once. The total RNA was obtained from whole blood that was not fractionated. These receptors originate from a human donor in good health.

The chain carries TRBV20-1 and TRBJ2-3, with 10 nucleotides matching TRBD2. Germline-derived CDR1 and CDR2 are DFQATT and SNEGSKA (reference sequence). Losses at the gene ends were 6 bases for V and 3 bases for J; bases not matched to a gene: 6. The CDR3 is 14 residues long. As DNA, the CDR3 is TGCAGTGCCGTCGGACTAGCGGATACAGATACGCAGTATTTT. Its translation: CSAVGLADTDTQYF.

This clonotype was counted between two and nine times. This chain uses TRBV5-1 with TRBJ1-2, with 12 bases identical to TRBD1. Germline V gene data show CDR1 as SGHRS and CDR2 as YFSETQ. This CDR3 has 17 residues. V lost 3 bases, J lost 4 bases, and 10 bases stayed unmatched. CDR3 loop: CASSSPTGTGGGYGYTF. DNA for the CDR3: TGCGCCAGCAGCTCGCCGACGGGGACAGGGGGCGGCTATGGCTACACCTTC.

This clonotype was picked up a small number of times. This chain links TRBV6-1 with TRBJ2-5, with 8 bases fitting TRBD1. The germline V gene has CDR1 MNHNS and CDR2 SASEGT. J lost 2 bases, V lost 10 bases, and 9 bases had no gene match. The CDR3 consists of 14 residues. This CDR3 is CATLRTGGQETQYF. The CDR3 DNA sequence: TGTGCCACCCTAAGAACAGGGGGTCAAGAGACCCAGTACTTC.

The chain combines TRBV4-1 with TRBJ1-5; D call uncertain. Looked up from germline, CDR1 is MGHRA and CDR2 is YSYEKL. CDR3 size: 16 residues. Trimming left V 0 bases short and J 1 base short, with 10 bases between. In DNA form, the CDR3 reads TGCGCCAGCAGCCAAGATTCCCTAAGAAGCAATCAGCCCCAGCATTTT. Translation: CASSQDSLRSNQPQHF.

The rearrangement links TRBV28 to TRBJ2-7; D is unclear. Germline CDR1 reads MDHEN; CDR2 reads SYDVKM. V lost 2 bases and J 3 bases, leaving 8 bases between the germline ends. The CDR3 runs 13 residues. In nucleotides, the CDR3 is TGTGCCAGCAGTTTAACTACATTCTACGAGCAGTACTTC. It codes for CASSLTTFYEQYF.

This sequence joins TRBV20-1 and TRBJ2-7; 7 bases line up with TRBD2. The CDR3 totals 12 residues. Germline assignment: CDR1 DFQATT and CDR2 SNEGSKA (reference sequence). With 6 bases clipped from V and 6 bases from J, the junction kept 8 bases outside the gene matches. In nucleotides, the CDR3 is TGCAGTGCCGAGACTAGCCCCCTCGAGCAGTACTTC. Protein sequence: CSAETSPLEQYF.

The chain uses TRBV9 and TRBJ2-5; D might be TRBD1 (6 bases). V lost 0 bases to trimming and J lost 4 bases, with 10 bases between them. From germline, CDR1 is SGDLS and CDR2 YYNGEE. This CDR3 has 14 residues. In nucleotides, the CDR3 is TGTGCCAGCAGCGTAGGCGAGGGGGTAGAGACCCAGTACTTC. Encoded protein: CASSVGEGVETQYF.

This chain connects TRBV9 to TRBJ1-5; a weak D match, TRBD1 (6 bases). The CDR3 is 14 residues long. Germline lookup yields CDR1 SGDLS and CDR2 YYNGEE. Trimming shortened V by 3 bases and J by 6 bases, and 13 bases separated the two germline ends. The CDR3 sequence: CASSESGAVQPQHF. The CDR3 DNA sequence: TGTGCCAGCAGCGAGTCAGGGGCGGTTCAGCCCCAGCATTTT.

The V call is TRBV11-2, the J call TRBJ1-5; perhaps TRBD1 as D (5 bases). Per the germline V gene, CDR1 is SGHAT and CDR2 is FQNNGV. The CDR3 is 16 amino acids. V was pared by 1 base and J by 3 bases, with 13 bases between. The CDR3 coding sequence is TGTGCCAGCAGCTTAGTGGGGCAGTATCACAATCAGCCCCAGCATTTT. This codes for CASSLVGQYHNQPQHF.

In its sample, this clonotype was seen a few times. The V gene is TRBV20-1, the J gene TRBJ2-7; TRBD2 aligns across 7 bases. The V gene's germline CDR1 is DFQATT and CDR2 SNEGSKA (reference sequence). After removal of 0 bases from V and 4 bases from J, the junction contained 9 bases not matched to a gene. The CDR3 length is 15 residues. As DNA, the CDR3 is TGCAGTGCTAGAGACAGGGAGGGCCGTTGGTACGAGCAGTACTTC. Its protein is CSARDREGRWYEQYF.

This clonotype was seen more than once but under ten times. The chain recombines TRBV20-1 with TRBJ2-1; D is unclear. V lost 0 bases and J lost 7, with 19 bases in between. The CDR3 spans 16 residues. Per the germline V gene, CDR1 is DFQATT and CDR2 is SNEGSKA (reference sequence). As DNA, the CDR3 is TGCAGTGCTAGAGATTGGCTAACACAAAACCCTAATGAGCAGTTCTTC. It encodes CSARDWLTQNPNEQFF.

This clonotype was seen more than once but under ten times. The genes are TRBV20-1 and TRBJ2-7; TRBD2 aligns across 11 bases. CDR1 and CDR2 (germline): DFQATT, SNEGSKA (reference sequence). J was trimmed by 3 bases and V by 0 bases; bases with no gene match: 4. This CDR3 has 15 amino acids. CDR3 nucleotide sequence: TGCAGTGCTAGAGACCCTAGCGGGAGGATCTACGAGCAGTACTTC. Its protein is CSARDPSGRIYEQYF.

This clonotype was observed a handful of times. The chain joins TRBV7-9 to TRBJ2-7; TRBD2 aligns across 10 bases. With V trimmed by 3 bases and J by 3 bases, 5 bases remained unmatched. This CDR3 has 15 amino acids. The germline gives CDR1 SEHNR, CDR2 FQNEAQ (reference sequence). CDR3 amino acids: CASSFRLAGRYEQYF. The CDR3 DNA is TGTGCCAGCAGCTTCAGACTAGCGGGTCGCTACGAGCAGTACTTC.

Only a few counts were recorded for this clonotype. The chain has TRBV3-1 and TRBJ2-7, with D perhaps TRBD1 (6 bases). Germline loops: CDR1 LGHDT, CDR2 YNNKEL (reference sequence). This CDR3 spans 14 amino acids. V lost 1 base to trimming and J lost 7 bases, with 14 bases between them. The CDR3 sequence is CASSQGPGRGEQYF. The CDR3 nucleotides read TGTGCCAGCAGCCAAGGACCGGGCAGGGGAGAGCAGTACTTC.

This CDR3 reads CASSLGGTGEGSEQFF. CDR3 DNA: TGTGCCAGCAGCTTGGGGGGGACAGGGGAAGGAAGTGAGCAGTTCTTC. J is TRBJ2-1 and V is TRBV7-9; 10 bases agree with TRBD1. CDR1 SEHNR and CDR2 FQNEAQ come from the germline V gene (reference sequence). The CDR3 runs to 16 residues. With V trimmed by 3 bases and J by 9 bases, 11 bases remained unmatched.

This clonotype was recorded a few times. The gene calls are TRBV20-1 and TRBJ1-5; 10 nucleotides align to TRBD1. The CDR3 loop spans 17 amino acids. V shed 3 bases, J shed 6 bases, and the junction held 14 bases outside the gene matches. Germline lookup yields CDR1 DFQATT and CDR2 SNEGSKA (reference sequence). CDR3 in amino acids: CSASTGQGNRVAQPQHF. The CDR3, as DNA: TGCAGTGCTAGTACGGGACAGGGGAACAGGGTCGCTCAGCCCCAGCATTTT.

The chain employs TRBV7-2 and TRBJ2-1; 8 bases fit TRBD1. The trim removed 5 bases at V and 8 bases at J, leaving 5 bases unmatched. Per germline, CDR1 SGHTA and CDR2 FQGNSA. The CDR3 length is 13 residues. In nucleotides, the CDR3 is TGTGCCAGCAGCCCTGACAGGGGCGATGAGCAGTTCTTC. Amino acid sequence: CASSPDRGDEQFF. Filled out from reference TRBV7-2 and TRBJ2-1, the complete variable domain reads GAGVSQSPSNKVTEKGKDVELRCDPISGHTALYWYRQSLGQGLEFLIYFQGNSAPDKSGLPSDRFSAERTGGSVSTLTIQRTQQEDSAVYLCASSPDRGDEQFFGPGTRLTVL.

The chain uses TRBV20-1 and TRBJ2-2; D possibly corresponds to TRBD1 (6 bases). CDR3 length: 14 amino acids. V lost 1 base to trimming and J lost 4 bases, with 10 bases between them. Germline lookup yields CDR1 DFQATT and CDR2 SNEGSKA (reference sequence). CDR3 region: CSARALGGTGELFF. DNA of the CDR3: TGCAGTGCTAGAGCCCTAGGGGGCACCGGGGAGCTGTTTTTT.

This clonotype was seen a few times. The chain joins TRBV4-1 to TRBJ2-3; 11 bases map to TRBD2. V dropped 0 bases and J dropped 4; count of bases not matched to a gene: 9. CDR3 size: 18 residues. In germline, CDR1 is MGHRA, CDR2 YSYEKL. The CDR3 reads CASSQDLLTSGAADTQYF. The CDR3 bases are TGCGCCAGCAGCCAAGATCTCTTGACTAGCGGGGCTGCAGATACGCAGTATTTT.

This chain links TRBV15 with TRBJ2-7; D is undetermined. CDR3 length: 11 residues. The germline CDR1 and CDR2 sequences are LNHNV and YYDKDF (reference sequence). V gave up 0 bases and J gave up 11 bases, with 8 bases separating them. In DNA, the CDR3 is TGTGCCACCAGCAGAGAGGACCGAAAGTACTTC. Translated: CATSREDRKYF. Supplemented by reference TRBV15 and TRBJ2-7, the full variable domain reads DAMVIQNPRYQVTQFGKPVTLSCSQTLNHNVMYWYQQKSSQAPKLLFHYYDKDFNNEADTPDNFQSRRPNTSFCFLDIRSPGLGDTAMYLCATSREDRKYFGPGTRLTVT.

Only a few counts were recorded for this clonotype. The V gene is TRBV28, the J gene TRBJ1-5; no clear D. Looked up from germline, CDR1 is MDHEN and CDR2 is SYDVKM. Trimming took off 4 bases at V and 11 bases at J, with 15 bases between the two ends. The CDR3 has 13 residues. CDR3 residues: CASSSGLLQAQHF. CDR3 DNA sequence: TGTGCCAGCAGTTCCGGGCTCCTCCAAGCCCAGCATTTT.

This clonotype occurred a few times. The chain combines TRBV27 with TRBJ2-3, with TRBD1 matching 9 bases. The germline V gene has CDR1 MNHEY and CDR2 SMNVEV (reference sequence). V dropped 4 bases and J dropped 1; count of bases not matched to a gene: 0. There are 14 residues in the CDR3. CDR3 bases: TGTGCCAGCAGTTGGGACAGGGGCACAGATACGCAGTATTTT. Its protein is CASSWDRGTDTQYF.

V usage is TRBV12-3 or TRBV12-4 and J usage is TRBJ2-3; 8 bases are a match to TRBD1. The CDR3 extends over 16 amino acids. Germline trimming cut 7 bases from V and 4 bases from J; bases unmatched to any gene: 13. The CDR3 DNA follows: TGTGCCAGCATCAAACAGGGGGGTCTTGGGCCAGATACGCAGTATTTT. It yields the protein CASIKQGGLGPDTQYF.

V usage is TRBV5-6 and J usage is TRBJ2-5; D is undetermined. The CDR3 totals 11 residues. Germline CDR1 is SGHDT and CDR2 is YYEEEE. V gave up 2 bases and J gave up 5 bases, with 4 bases separating them. The CDR3 region has the DNA TGTGCCAGCAGCTTATATGAGACCCAGTACTTC. It is translated as CASSLYETQYF.

This clonotype was observed a few times. The chain recombines TRBV16 with TRBJ1-2, with D possibly being TRBD1 (6 bases). Germline V lookup: CDR1 KGHSY, CDR2 FQNENV. The ends were cut back, 4 bases at V and 4 bases at J, with 10 bases in the middle. The CDR3 covers 13 residues. CDR3 DNA sequence: TGTGCCAGCAGCCTCGACAGGAGCTATGGCTACACCTTC. Amino acids: CASSLDRSYGYTF.

This clonotype has just a few counts. The chain couples TRBV5-6 to TRBJ1-5, with 9 positions matching TRBD1. V shed 1 base and J 4 bases; nucleotides not matched to a gene: 3. Per germline, CDR1 SGHDT and CDR2 YYEEEE. CDR3 length equals 15 residues. The CDR3 region is CASSLWTGVNQPQHF. CDR3 nucleotide sequence: TGTGCCAGCAGCTTGTGGACAGGGGTTAATCAGCCCCAGCATTTT.

This clonotype has only a few counts. The CDR3 DNA sequence: TGCGCCAGCAAGAAAACTAGCGGTGCGAGCAGCACAGATACGCAGTATTTT. Encoded protein: CASKKTSGASSTDTQYF. The chain couples TRBV10-2 to TRBJ2-3, with 8 bases identical to TRBD2. V shed 7 bases, J shed 0 bases, and the junction held 12 bases outside the gene matches. The CDR3 spans 17 residues. Per the germline V gene, CDR1 is WSHSY and CDR2 is SAAADI.

The V gene is TRBV12-3 or TRBV12-4, the J gene TRBJ2-5, with a weak D call TRBD2 (6 bases). The CDR3 loop spans 14 amino acids. The V gene lost 4 bases and the J gene lost 3 bases, with 12 bases spanning the gap. This CDR3 reads CASSWAGIKETQYF. The CDR3 DNA reads as TGTGCCAGCAGTTGGGCGGGGATCAAAGAGACCCAGTACTTC.

This clonotype has just a few counts. This rearrangement joins TRBV27 to TRBJ2-1; no clear D. The germline gives CDR1 MNHEY, CDR2 SMNVEV (reference sequence). V lost 2 bases, J lost 5 bases, and 10 bases lay in between. The CDR3 is made up of 14 amino acids. CDR3 amino acids: CASSLEPYDNEQFF. DNA of the CDR3: TGTGCCAGCAGTTTAGAACCTTACGACAATGAGCAGTTCTTC.

This rearrangement joins TRBV27 to TRBJ1-4; TRBD1 matches 9 bases. CDR1 and CDR2 from the germline V gene are MNHEY and SMNVEV (reference sequence). V lost 0 bases and J lost 7; bases outside the gene matches: 3. CDR3 size: 15 residues. CDR3 amino acids: CASSLSGTGREKLFF. The DNA of the CDR3 is TGTGCCAGCAGTTTATCTGGGACAGGGCGTGAAAAACTGTTTTTT.

The gene calls are TRBV20-1 and TRBJ2-1; TRBD1 agrees at 11 bases. Per germline, CDR1 DFQATT and CDR2 SNEGSKA (reference sequence). The J segment lost 2 bases and the V segment lost 6 bases, leaving 3 bases of the junction unmatched. The CDR3 spans 14 residues. CDR3 DNA sequence: TGCAGTGCGGAGGGACAGGGGGCCTACAATGAGCAGTTCTTC. The encoded protein is CSAEGQGAYNEQFF.

The genes are TRBV18 and TRBJ2-3, with 7 bases lining up with TRBD2. CDR1 KGHSH and CDR2 LQKENI come from the germline V gene. This CDR3 has 15 residues. Trimming at V came to 2 bases and at J to 1 base, leaving 3 bases not matched to a gene. The CDR3 sequence: CASSPVAGGTDTQYF. In nucleotides, the CDR3 is TGTGCCAGCTCACCAGTTGCGGGGGGCACAGATACGCAGTATTTT.